This T cell receptor (beta chain) derives from a study of cytomegalovirus exposure and HLA in healthy donors. Notes on the study in general: The authors confirmed in vitro that a few CMV-associated chains were specific for CMV antigens. In a later analysis, several top co-occurrence clusters appeared linked to parvovirus B19, influenza, CMV and Epstein-Barr virus.

Those who donated were healthy bone marrow donors. Vbeta (60) and Jbeta (13) primers were used in the PCR. Profiling relied on immunoSEQ multiplex PCR, and the TCRdb table lists in-frame clones only, not all of them. The table includes approximately 150,000 clones, 75% to 80% detected once. This clone was seen a handful of times. The antigen is unknown. Specimen: PBMCs. The receptor was isolated from a man aged 35 to 55 in good health and CMV-seropositive.

Written as DNA, the CDR3 is TGTGCCAGCAGCTTACGGGGATCAACTGATGGCTACACCTTC. Its translation is CASSLRGSTDGYTF. The rearrangement joins TRBV7-9 to TRBJ1-2, with D hard to call. Between the trimmed V and J ends, which lost 2 bases and 6 bases, there was a span of 13 bases. The CDR3 covers 14 residues. Per germline, CDR1 SEHNR and CDR2 FQNEAQ (reference sequence).